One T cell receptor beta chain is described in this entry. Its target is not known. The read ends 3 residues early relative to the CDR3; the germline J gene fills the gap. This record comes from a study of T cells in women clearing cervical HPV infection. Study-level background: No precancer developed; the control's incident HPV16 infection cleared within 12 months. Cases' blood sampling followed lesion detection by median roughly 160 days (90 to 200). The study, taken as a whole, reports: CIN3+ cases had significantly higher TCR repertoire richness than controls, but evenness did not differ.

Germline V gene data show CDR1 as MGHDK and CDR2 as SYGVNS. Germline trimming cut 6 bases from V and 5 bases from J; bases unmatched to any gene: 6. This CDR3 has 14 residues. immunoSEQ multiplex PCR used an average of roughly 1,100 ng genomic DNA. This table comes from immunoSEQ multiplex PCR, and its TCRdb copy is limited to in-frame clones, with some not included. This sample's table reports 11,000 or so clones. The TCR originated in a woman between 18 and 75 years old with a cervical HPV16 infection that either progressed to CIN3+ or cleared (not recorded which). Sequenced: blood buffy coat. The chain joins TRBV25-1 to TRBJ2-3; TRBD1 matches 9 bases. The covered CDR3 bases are TGTGCCAGCAGGGACAGGGGAAAGGGAGATACG. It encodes CASRDRGKGDT. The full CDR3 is CASRDRGKGDTQYF.